This TCR beta chain stems from a study of beta chain features in type 1 diabetes. Whole-study context: Patient and healthy donor groups were alike in age, gender and cell yields. Investigators examined around 98 million sorted cells across all samples. Whole-study findings and limits: Diminished insertions and augmented deletions at VDJ junctions characterized type 1 diabetes patients.

This clone has only a few counts. Its antigen remains unknown. The germline V gene has CDR1 MNHEY and CDR2 SMNVEV (reference sequence). V lost 2 bases and J 4 bases, leaving 14 bases between the germline ends. There are 15 residues in the CDR3. Sequencing targeted expressed TCRB transcripts, as all isolated RNA had been reverse transcribed. Some clones are missing from TCRdb's copy, which holds only in-frame ones; the method was immunoSEQ multiplex PCR. This sample has about 220,000 clones; 9.5% to 13% occur once, and the top ten carry 1% to 1.5%. The genes are TRBV27 and TRBJ1-2; D is possibly TRBD1 (6 bases). The source material was central memory CD4+ T cells from blood. The TCR was taken from a man between 18 and 29 years old in good health. CDR3 coding DNA: TGTGCCAGCAGTTTACGGGGGGCGCAGGGCTATGGCTACACCTTC. Residues: CASSLRGAQGYGYTF.